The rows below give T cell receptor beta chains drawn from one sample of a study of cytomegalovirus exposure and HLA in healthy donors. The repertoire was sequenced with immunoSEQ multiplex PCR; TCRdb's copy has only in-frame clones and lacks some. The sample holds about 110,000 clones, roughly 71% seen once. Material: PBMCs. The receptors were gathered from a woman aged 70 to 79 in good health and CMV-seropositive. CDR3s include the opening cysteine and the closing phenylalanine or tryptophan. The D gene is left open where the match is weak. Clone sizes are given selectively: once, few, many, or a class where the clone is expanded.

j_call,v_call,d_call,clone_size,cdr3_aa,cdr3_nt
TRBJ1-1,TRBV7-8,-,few,CASSSGGPGEAFF,TGTGCCAGCAGCTCCGGGGGTCCTGGGGAAGCTTTCTTT
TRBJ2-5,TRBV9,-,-,CASSEGSRTQYF,TGTGCCAGCAGCGAGGGGTCACGGACCCAGTACTTC
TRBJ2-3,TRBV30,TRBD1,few,CAWTRVAQGVSDTQYF,TGTGCCTGGACCCGGGTGGCACAGGGGGTTTCAGATACGCAGTATTTT
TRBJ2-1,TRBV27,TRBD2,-,CASSLRAGGYNEQFF,TGTGCCAGCAGTTTAAGAGCGGGGGGGTACAATGAGCAGTTCTTC
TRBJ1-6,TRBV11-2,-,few,CASTFRREGSPLHF,TGTGCCAGCACCTTTCGACGGGAAGGGTCACCCCTCCACTTT
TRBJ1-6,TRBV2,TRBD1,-,CASRGTGNSPLHF,TGTGCCAGCAGGGGGACAGGGAATTCACCCCTCCACTTT
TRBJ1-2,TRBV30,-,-,CAWSSLRGVGAF,TGTGCCTGGAGTTCGTTAAGGGGTGTGGGCGCCTTC
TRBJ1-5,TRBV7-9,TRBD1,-,CASSATPWQGGNQPQHF,TGTGCCAGCAGCGCAACCCCCTGGCAGGGGGGCAATCAGCCCCAGCATTTT
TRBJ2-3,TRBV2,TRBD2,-,CASSEWWGGGATDTQYF,TGTGCCAGCAGTGAGTGGTGGGGCGGGGGGGCCACAGATACGCAGTATTTT
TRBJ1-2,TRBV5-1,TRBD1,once,CASRLTGTGQDGYTF,TGCGCCAGCAGGCTGACCGGGACAGGGCAGGATGGCTACACCTTC
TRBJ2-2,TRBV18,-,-,CASSPGAGLNTGELFF,TGTGCCAGCTCACCAGGGGCAGGGCTGAACACCGGGGAGCTGTTTTTT
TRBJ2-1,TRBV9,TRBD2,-,CASSLPAGGANEQFF,TGTGCCAGCAGCCTCCCAGCGGGGGGGGCCAATGAGCAGTTCTTC
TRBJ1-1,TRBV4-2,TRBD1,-,CASSLGQGQEAFF,TGTGCCAGCAGCCTTGGACAGGGGCAGGAAGCTTTCTTT
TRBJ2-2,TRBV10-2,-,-,CASSAPGGELFF,TGCGCCAGCAGTGCCCCAGGTGGGGAGCTGTTTTTT
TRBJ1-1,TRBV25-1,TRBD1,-,CASSESGRGMNTEAFF,TGTGCCAGCAGTGAATCAGGCAGGGGGATGAACACTGAAGCTTTCTTT
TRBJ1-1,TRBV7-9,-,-,CASSEDSPEAFF,TGTGCCAGCAGCGAAGACAGCCCTGAAGCTTTCTTT
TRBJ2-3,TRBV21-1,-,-,CASSKGYWTGGTQYF,TGTGCCAGCAGCAAAGGCTACTGGACAGGGGGTACGCAGTATTTT
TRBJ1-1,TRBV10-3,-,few,CAISESVTSNTEAFF,TGTGCCATCAGTGAGTCTGTGACTTCGAACACTGAAGCTTTCTTT
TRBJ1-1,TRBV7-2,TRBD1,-,CASSRGTGGTEAFF,TGTGCCAGCAGCCGTGGGACAGGTGGGACTGAAGCTTTCTTT
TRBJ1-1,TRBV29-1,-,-,CSVERVLNTEAFF,TGCAGCGTTGAACGGGTCTTGAACACTGAAGCTTTCTTT
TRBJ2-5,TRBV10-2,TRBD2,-,CASTRGLAGVETQYF,TGCGCCAGCACCCGGGGACTAGCGGGGGTAGAGACCCAGTACTTC
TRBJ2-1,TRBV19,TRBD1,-,CATGQGVYEQFF,TGTGCCACCGGACAGGGGGTCTATGAGCAGTTCTTC
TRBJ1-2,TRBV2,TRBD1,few,CASGTGNYGYTF,TGTGCCAGCGGGACAGGGAACTATGGCTACACCTTC
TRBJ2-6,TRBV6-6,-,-,CAGGISGANVLTF,TGTGCCGGAGGTATCTCTGGGGCCAACGTCCTGACTTTC
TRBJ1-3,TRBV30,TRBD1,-,CAWGIGTDSGNTIYF,TGTGCCTGGGGGATTGGGACAGACTCTGGAAACACCATATATTTT
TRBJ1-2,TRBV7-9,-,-,CASSRQTQGSLYGYTF,TGTGCCAGCAGCCGACAGACACAGGGTTCCCTCTATGGCTACACCTTC
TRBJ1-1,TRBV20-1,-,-,CSASLRGEAFF,TGCAGTGCCAGCCTCAGGGGCGAAGCTTTCTTT
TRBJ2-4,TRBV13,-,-,CASSSGQILAKNIQYF,TGTGCCAGCAGCTCCGGACAGATCTTAGCCAAAAACATTCAGTACTTC
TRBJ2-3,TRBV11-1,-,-,CASSLRITDTQYF,TGTGCCAGCAGCTTGAGGATTACAGATACGCAGTATTTT
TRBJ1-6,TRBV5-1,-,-,CASSVGQGASPLHF,TGCGCCAGCTCGGTGGGGCAGGGTGCTTCACCCCTCCACTTT
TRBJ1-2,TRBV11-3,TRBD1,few,CASSQGAAADGYTF,TGTGCCAGCAGCCAGGGGGCCGCAGCGGATGGCTACACCTTC
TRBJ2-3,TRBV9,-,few,CASSVGQGYDTQYF,TGTGCCAGCAGCGTAGGGCAGGGGTACGATACGCAGTATTTT
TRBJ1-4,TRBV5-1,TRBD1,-,CASSGQGATNEKLFF,TGCGCCAGCAGCGGACAGGGAGCAACTAATGAAAAACTGTTTTTT
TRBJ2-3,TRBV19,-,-,CASSGRGGLGTDTQYF,TGTGCCAGTAGTGGGAGGGGGGGCCTTGGCACAGATACGCAGTATTTT
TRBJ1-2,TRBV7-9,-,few,CASSASRQTNYGYTF,TGTGCCAGCAGCGCGTCAAGACAGACCAACTATGGCTACACCTTC
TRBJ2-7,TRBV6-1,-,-,CASRGTLYEQYF,TGTGCCAGCAGGGGCACCCTATACGAGCAGTACTTC
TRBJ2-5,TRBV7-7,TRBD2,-,CASSVSGGAETQYF,TGTGCCAGCAGCGTTAGCGGGGGGGCAGAGACCCAGTACTTC
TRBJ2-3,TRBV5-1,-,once,CASSEPATDTQYF,TGCGCCAGCAGCGAGCCCGCCACAGATACGCAGTATTTT
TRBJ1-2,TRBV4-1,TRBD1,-,CASSQDRGQGDGYTF,TGCGCCAGCAGCCAAGATAGGGGACAGGGAGATGGCTACACCTTC
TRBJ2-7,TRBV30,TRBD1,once,CAWSVQGVTYEQYF,TGTGCCTGGAGTGTACAGGGGGTAACCTACGAGCAGTACTTC
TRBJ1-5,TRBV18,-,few,CASSPFIVGEPQHF,TGTGCCAGCTCACCTTTTATCGTCGGAGAGCCCCAGCATTTT
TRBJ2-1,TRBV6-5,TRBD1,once,CASSYSTGYNEQFF,TGTGCCAGCAGTTACTCGACAGGGTACAATGAGCAGTTCTTC
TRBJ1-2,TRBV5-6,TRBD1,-,CASSNFLVQGNYGYTF,TGTGCCAGCAGCAATTTTTTGGTACAGGGGAACTATGGCTACACCTTC
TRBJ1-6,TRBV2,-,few,CASSEDSRSPLHF,TGTGCCAGCAGTGAAGACAGCCGATCACCCCTCCACTTT
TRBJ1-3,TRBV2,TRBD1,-,CASSAGTGGGYTIYF,TGTGCCAGCAGTGCCGGGACAGGGGGCGGATACACCATATATTTT
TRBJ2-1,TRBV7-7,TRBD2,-,CASSSRSGGAYNEQFF,TGTGCCAGCAGCTCTCGTAGCGGGGGGGCTTACAATGAGCAGTTCTTC
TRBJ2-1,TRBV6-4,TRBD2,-,CASSQNFLAGDEQFF,TGTGCCAGCAGCCAAAATTTCCTAGCGGGGGATGAGCAGTTCTTC
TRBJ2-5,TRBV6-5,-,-,CASSYSVGGPGETQYF,TGTGCCAGCAGTTACTCCGTGGGGGGGCCGGGGGAGACCCAGTACTTC
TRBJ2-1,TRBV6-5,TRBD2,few,CASRIAGGHEQFF,TGTGCCAGCAGGATCGCGGGGGGCCATGAGCAGTTCTTC
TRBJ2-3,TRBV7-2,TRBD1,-,CASSLTGGGADTQYF,TGTGCCAGCAGCTTGACAGGGGGCGGCGCAGATACGCAGTATTTT
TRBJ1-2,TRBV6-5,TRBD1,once,CASSSGQLMGYTF,TGTGCCAGCAGTTCGGGACAGTTGATGGGCTACACCTTC
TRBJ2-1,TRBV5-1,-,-,CASSLEQLSSYNEQFF,TGCGCCAGCAGCTTGGAACAGTTGAGCTCCTACAATGAGCAGTTCTTC
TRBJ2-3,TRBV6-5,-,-,CASSLWGLTDTQYF,TGTGCCAGCAGTTTGTGGGGGCTCACAGATACGCAGTATTTT
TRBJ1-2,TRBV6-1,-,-,CASSERGALGYTF,TGTGCCAGCAGTGAAAGAGGTGCTTTAGGCTACACCTTC
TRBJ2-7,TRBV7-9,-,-,CASSPKGLLYEQYF,TGTGCCAGCAGCCCTAAGGGACTCCTGTACGAGCAGTACTTC
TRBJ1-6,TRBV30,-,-,CAWRDIGGNNSPLHF,TGTGCCTGGAGGGATATAGGGGGTAATAATTCACCCCTCCACTTT
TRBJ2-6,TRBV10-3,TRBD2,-,CAISEPIPVTSGDPRANVLTF,TGTGCCATCAGTGAGCCGATACCGGTGACTAGCGGGGACCCAAGGGCCAACGTCCTGACTTTC
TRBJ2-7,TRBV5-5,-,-,CASSSVGGYEQYF,TGTGCCAGCAGCTCCGTAGGCGGTTACGAGCAGTACTTC
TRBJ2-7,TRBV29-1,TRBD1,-,CSVEGVINRGQGAYEQYF,TGCAGCGTTGAAGGCGTTATTAATCGGGGACAGGGCGCCTACGAGCAGTACTTC
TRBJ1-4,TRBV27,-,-,CASSSLGLPEKLFF,TGTGCCAGCAGTTCTCTAGGTCTTCCTGAAAAACTGTTTTTT